The T cell receptor (beta chain) under discussion was sequenced for a study of T cell responses to AZD1222 COVID-19 vaccine listed by TCRdb under 2021. Looking at the study overall: Because spike-specific TCR depth and breadth did not differ between the two schedules, AZD1222 recipients who got a second dose at roughly 4 weeks were pooled with those who got a second dose at roughly 12 weeks. A total of 233 trial participants underwent TCR sequencing, of whom 207 received two doses of AZD1222 and approximately 25 received two doses of the MenACWY control vaccine. Trial participants were enrolled by age into subgroups of 18-55, 56-69 and 70-plus years, and 148, 28 and 57 TCR-sequenced participants, respectively, were included in these subgroups.

Notes on this clone: Its antigen remains unidentified. No much larger clone is present one base from it, and per-base qualities are unavailable.

On the study overall, not on this receptor specifically: Spike-specific TCR breadth and depth rose significantly after two AZD1222 doses compared with day 0 and with MenACWY recipients. Epitopes outside the regions mutated in the B.1.351 and B.1.1.7 variants were reportedly recognized by nearly half of the unique spike-specific TCRs. The whole spike protein was spanned by vaccine-associated CD4 TCRs, and dominant responses were seen in regions 160-218 and 743-854. In the small 56-69-year group, the increase in depth fell short of significance, most likely because of low power. Because no day 14 peak-response samples were available, the repertoires could be characterized only after the peak T cell response. Conclusions about previously exposed vaccinees are limited, since just five or six AZD1222 recipients were seropositive for SARS-CoV-2 at baseline. Most participants were white British and females outnumbered males, and the authors suggested that clonal diversity may have been underestimated.

The time point label on this specimen signifies: baseline before first vaccination. The vaccinee samples were drawn from two UK trials, COV001 and COV002, one of which was a single-blind randomized controlled phase 2/3 trial testing AZD1222 (ChAdOx1 nCoV-19) in healthy adults. For TCRbeta chain sequencing, PBMC samples from trial participants were taken at day 0 and at day 28 after the second dose. The CDR3 regions of human TCRbeta chains were analyzed by immunosequencing. The source study handled its data this way. TCRs in the repertoires were compared against a reference library of SARS-CoV-2-specific TCRs that had been generated with the MIRA antigen-specificity platform. Breadth meant the fraction of unique TCRs that were SARS-CoV-2-associated, whereas depth meant the fraction of total T cells that were SARS-CoV-2-associated. Using the MIRA data, every spike-specific TCR was mapped to the spike region that the TCR reacted to and assigned to either a CD4 or a CD8 class. Log10-transformed breadth and depth values were compared by one-way ANOVA with Sidak's multiple comparisons tests. TCRdb limited this immuneACCESS table to in-frame rearrangements with V and J called. A share of clones is missing; checked studies link under half to unresolved V genes, and the rest is unexplained. Clonal size and the V and J genes are those of that table, whereas D and trimming came from the DNA. A total of roughly 120,000 clones appear in this sample, about nine tenths of them only once. Approximately 1.3% of the sample comes from the top ten.

The origin of this receptor is an adult in good health. The sequences come from peripheral blood, collected on day 0 of AZD1222 vaccination.

The DNA sequence follows: TGTGCCAGCTCACGAACGAGAGAGAGCTCTGGAAACACCATATATTTT. Its translation is CASSRTRESSGNTIYF. The V and J genes are TRBV18 and TRBJ1-3; no D gene is confidently identified. V and J are truncated by 4 bases and 0 bases respectively, leaving an intervening sequence of 13 bases. CDR1 is given as KGHSH and CDR2 as LQKENI, both from the germline V gene. CDR3 length: 16 amino acids, cysteine to phenylalanine. Of the read, only the CDR3 DNA is kept; its 48 bases are in frame from base 1.